This is a list of T cell receptor beta chains from one sample in a study of cytomegalovirus exposure and HLA in healthy donors. Generated by immunoSEQ multiplex PCR, the TCRdb table keeps only in-frame clones and is missing some. The repertoire includes over 150,000 clones, approximately 69% of them detected once, and around 1.9% sits in the top ten. The material sequenced was PBMCs. Every receptor here comes from a man in his thirties or forties in good health and CMV-seronegative. CDR3s include the opening cysteine and the closing phenylalanine or tryptophan. Each record gives: D gene, V gene, J gene, clone size, CDR3 protein, CDR3 DNA. D genes are given only for firm matches. Some rows have no size entry. The others give once, few or many, or a class for an expanded clone.

>TRBD1|TRBV5-1|TRBJ2-1|-
CASSLVEGARNEQFF
TGCGCCAGCAGCTTGGTTGAGGGGGCGCGAAATGAGCAGTTCTTC
>TRBD1|TRBV7-2|TRBJ1-1|few
CASSLFTGGEAFF
TGTGCCAGCAGCTTATTTACAGGGGGTGAAGCTTTCTTT
>TRBD2|TRBV7-8|TRBJ2-1|-
CASRPGLATYNEQFF
TGTGCCAGCAGACCGGGACTAGCGACCTACAATGAGCAGTTCTTC
>-|TRBV9|TRBJ1-5|-
CASSPHPQGKGNQPQHF
TGTGCCAGCAGCCCTCATCCGCAGGGAAAGGGCAATCAGCCCCAGCATTTT
>-|TRBV7-9|TRBJ2-1|-
CASSFGERGYNEQFF
TGTGCCAGCAGCTTCGGTGAGAGAGGCTACAATGAGCAGTTCTTC
>-|TRBV27|TRBJ1-5|-
CASSSGWGNQPQHF
TGTGCCAGCAGTTCGGGATGGGGCAATCAGCCCCAGCATTTT
>-|TRBV4-3|TRBJ2-7|-
CASSQVEGGAKAYEQYF
TGCGCCAGCAGCCAAGTTGAGGGGGGGGCCAAGGCCTACGAGCAGTACTTC
>TRBD1|TRBV4-2|TRBJ1-1|-
CASSQGQGAGNTEAFF
TGTGCCAGCAGCCAAGGACAGGGGGCAGGGAACACTGAAGCTTTCTTT
>TRBD2|TRBV15|TRBJ2-7|-
CATSRDWGSGGLRSGQYF
TGTGCCACCAGCAGAGATTGGGGTAGCGGGGGGCTACGTTCTGGGCAGTACTTC
>-|TRBV21-1|TRBJ1-5|-
CASSKRGQSNQPQHF
TGTGCCAGCAGCAAAAGGGGACAGAGTAATCAGCCCCAGCATTTT
>TRBD2|TRBV9|TRBJ2-2|-
CASSPPLLAANTGELFF
TGTGCCAGCAGCCCCCCCCTTCTAGCGGCGAACACCGGGGAGCTGTTTTTT
>TRBD1|TRBV10-2|TRBJ2-7|-
CASSAPGTGYEQYF
TGCGCCAGCAGTGCCCCCGGGACAGGCTACGAGCAGTACTTC
>-|TRBV5-4|TRBJ1-5|-
CASSQEPREPQHF
TGTGCCAGCAGCCAAGAGCCCAGGGAGCCCCAGCATTTT
>-|TRBV28|TRBJ1-1|-
CASSLARVRRAFF
TGTGCCAGCAGTTTAGCGCGGGTCCGCCGAGCTTTCTTT
>-|TRBV9|TRBJ2-1|-
CASSQGTRSYNEQFF
TGTGCCAGCAGCCAAGGGACTCGCTCCTACAATGAGCAGTTCTTC
>-|TRBV6-1|TRBJ1-5|few
CASSEAIGGNQPQHF
TGTGCCAGCAGTGAAGCCATAGGGGGCAATCAGCCCCAGCATTTT
>TRBD2|TRBV6-4|TRBJ2-3|-
CASSGTSGPSDTQYF
TGTGCCAGCAGTGGGACTAGCGGTCCCTCAGATACGCAGTATTTT
>TRBD2|TRBV4-3|TRBJ2-7|few
CASSQGTSGGYEQYF
TGCGCCAGCAGCCAGGGGACTAGCGGGGGCTACGAGCAGTACTTC